The T cell receptor (beta chain) under discussion was sequenced for a study of patients and donors after allogeneic stem cell transplantation. TCRdb re-analysed the RT-PCR reads in MiXCR, keeping a single row per CDR3 protein. This sample has roughly 200,000 distinct CDR3 sequences; 38% occur once, and the top ten carry around a tenth. This clonotype was detected a few times. CDR1 is SQVTM and CDR2 is ANQGSEA in the germline V gene. V lost 5 bases to trimming and J lost 1 base, with 14 bases between them. The CDR3 loop spans 14 amino acids. The chain has TRBV29-1 and TRBJ1-1; D uncertain. The sequencing sample was made of blood, either unsorted or a sorted T cell fraction (not recorded which). The clonotype was recovered from a human donor who was either an allogeneic HSCT recipient or a stem cell or donor lymphocyte infusion donor (not recorded which). It is not recorded whose cells these are; they may come from a transplant donor. CDR3: CSVKTGRRNTEAFF. In nucleotides, the CDR3 is TGCAGCGTTAAGACCGGCAGGAGGAACACTGAAGCTTTCTTT. Full variable domain (missing parts from reference TRBV29-1 and TRBJ1-1): SAVISQKPSRDICQRGTSLTIQCQVDSQVTMMFWYRQQPGQSLTLIATANQGSEATYESGFVIDKFPISRPNLTFSTLTVSNMSPEDSSIYLCSVKTGRRNTEAFFGQGTRLTVV.